This T cell receptor (beta chain) was profiled in a study of blood T cells in healthy people across ages. The CDR3 is made up of 16 amino acids. Between the trimmed V and J ends, which lost 2 bases and 3 bases, there was a span of 20 bases. CDR1 is GTSNPN, CDR2 SVGIG, per germline (reference sequence). Primers used in a second PCR of roughly 6 to 11 cycles were a sample-barcoded 5' primer and a J-beta primer mix. A single record per CDR3 protein comes from TCRdb applying MiXCR to the 5' RACE reads. Of about 1.5 million distinct CDR3 sequences listed, 42% were seen once; the top ten hold under 8%. This clonotype was picked up a small number of times.

The V and J genes are TRBV30 and TRBJ2-7, with D perhaps matching TRBD1 (7 bases). The sequencing sample was made of blood. The origin of this receptor is a woman aged 18-29 years in good health. The CDR3 spells CAWSSGGSGTFYEQYF. The CDR3 DNA follows: TGTGCCTGGAGTTCAGGGGGGTCAGGGACCTTCTACGAGCAGTACTTC.